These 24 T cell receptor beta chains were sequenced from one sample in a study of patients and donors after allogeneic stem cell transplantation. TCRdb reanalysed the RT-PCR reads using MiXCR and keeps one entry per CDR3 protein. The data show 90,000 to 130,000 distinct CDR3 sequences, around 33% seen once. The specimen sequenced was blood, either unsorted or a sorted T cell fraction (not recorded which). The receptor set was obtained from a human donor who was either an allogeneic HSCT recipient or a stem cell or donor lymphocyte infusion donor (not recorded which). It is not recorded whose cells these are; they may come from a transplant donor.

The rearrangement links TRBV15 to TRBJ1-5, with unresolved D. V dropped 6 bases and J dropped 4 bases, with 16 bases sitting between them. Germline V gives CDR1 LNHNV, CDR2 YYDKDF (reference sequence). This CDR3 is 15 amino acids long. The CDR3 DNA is TGTGCCACCAGTAGGCCACAACAGCGTAATCAGCCCCAGCATTTT. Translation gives CATSRPQQRNQPQHF.

CDR3 sequence (DNA): TGTGCCAGCAGCGGACAGGGTCCTGAGCAGTACTTC. It is translated as CASSGQGPEQYF. The chain links TRBV2 to TRBJ2-7; 8 nucleotides align to TRBD1. CDR3 length: 12 residues. The ends lost 6 bases at V and 7 bases at J; junction bases unmatched: 5. CDR1 and CDR2 from the germline V gene are SNHLY and FYNNEI. The full variable domain, rest sourced from reference TRBV2 and TRBJ2-7, is EPEVTQTPSHQVTQMGQEVILRCVPISNHLYFYWYRQILGQKVEFLVSFYNNEISEKSEIFDDQFSVERPDGSNFTLKIRSTKLEDSAMYFCASSGQGPEQYFGPGTRLTVT.

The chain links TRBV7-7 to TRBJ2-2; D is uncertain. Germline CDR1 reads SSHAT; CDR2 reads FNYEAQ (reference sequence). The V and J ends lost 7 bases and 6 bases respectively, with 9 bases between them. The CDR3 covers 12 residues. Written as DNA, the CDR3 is TGTGCCAGCATCCTTAGGGCCGGGGAGCTGTTTTTT. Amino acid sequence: CASILRAGELFF.

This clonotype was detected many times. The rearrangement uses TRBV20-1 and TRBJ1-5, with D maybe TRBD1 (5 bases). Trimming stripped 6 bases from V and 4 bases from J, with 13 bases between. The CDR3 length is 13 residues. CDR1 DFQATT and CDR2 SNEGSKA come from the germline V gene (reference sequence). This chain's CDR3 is CSAPRQNNQPQHF. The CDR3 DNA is TGCAGTGCACCCCGACAGAATAATCAGCCCCAGCATTTT.

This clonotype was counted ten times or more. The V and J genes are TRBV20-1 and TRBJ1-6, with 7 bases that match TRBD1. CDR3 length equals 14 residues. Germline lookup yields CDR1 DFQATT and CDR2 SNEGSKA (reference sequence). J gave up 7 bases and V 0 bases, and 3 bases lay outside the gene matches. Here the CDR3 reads CSARDRGRNSPLHF. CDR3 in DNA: TGCAGTGCTAGAGACAGGGGGAGAAATTCACCCCTCCACTTT.

CDR3 residues: CSARAVRSTDTQYF. In DNA, the CDR3 is TGCAGTGCTAGGGCAGTGCGGAGCACAGATACGCAGTATTTT. V is TRBV20-1 and J is TRBJ2-3, with D unclear. Germline V gives CDR1 DFQATT, CDR2 SNEGSKA (reference sequence). The CDR3 totals 14 residues. The V gene lost 3 bases and the J gene lost 0 bases, with 10 bases spanning the gap.

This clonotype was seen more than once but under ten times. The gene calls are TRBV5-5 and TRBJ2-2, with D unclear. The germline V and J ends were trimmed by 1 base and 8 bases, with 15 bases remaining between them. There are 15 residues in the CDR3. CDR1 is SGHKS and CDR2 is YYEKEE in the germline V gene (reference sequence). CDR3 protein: CASSLSSNRPGELFF. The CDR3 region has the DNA TGTGCCAGCAGCTTGTCCTCAAATAGGCCGGGGGAGCTGTTTTTT.

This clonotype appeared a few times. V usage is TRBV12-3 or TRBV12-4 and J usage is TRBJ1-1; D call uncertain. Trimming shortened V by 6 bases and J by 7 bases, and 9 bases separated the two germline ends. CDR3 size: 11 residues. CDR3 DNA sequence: TGTGCCAGCAGATCAACATTTGAAGCTTTCTTT. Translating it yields CASRSTFEAFF.

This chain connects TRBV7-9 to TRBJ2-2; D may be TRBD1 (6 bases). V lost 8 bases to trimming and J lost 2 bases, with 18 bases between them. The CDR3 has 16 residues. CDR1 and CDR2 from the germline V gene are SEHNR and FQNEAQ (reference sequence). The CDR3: CASPKSGTKNTGELFF. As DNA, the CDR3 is TGTGCCAGCCCGAAATCCGGGACAAAAAACACCGGGGAGCTGTTTTTT.

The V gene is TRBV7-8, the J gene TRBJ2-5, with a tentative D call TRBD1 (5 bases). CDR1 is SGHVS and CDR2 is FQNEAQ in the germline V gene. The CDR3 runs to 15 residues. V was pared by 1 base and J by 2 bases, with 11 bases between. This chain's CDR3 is CASSLGGRAQETQYF. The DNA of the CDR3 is TGTGCCAGCAGCTTAGGGGGCAGAGCACAAGAGACCCAGTACTTC. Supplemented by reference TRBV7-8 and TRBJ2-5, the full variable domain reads GAGVSQSPRYKVAKRGQDVALRCDPISGHVSLFWYQQALGQGPEFLTYFQNEAQLDKSGLPSDRFFAERPEGSVSTLKIQRTQQEDSAVYLCASSLGGRAQETQYFGPGTRLLVL.

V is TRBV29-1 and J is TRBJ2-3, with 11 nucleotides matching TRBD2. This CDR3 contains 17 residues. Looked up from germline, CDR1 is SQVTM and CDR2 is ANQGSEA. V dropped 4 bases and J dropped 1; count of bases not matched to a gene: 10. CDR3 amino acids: CSVVRILAGAGTDTQYF. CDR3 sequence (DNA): TGCAGCGTTGTAAGGATACTAGCGGGAGCTGGCACAGATACGCAGTATTTT.

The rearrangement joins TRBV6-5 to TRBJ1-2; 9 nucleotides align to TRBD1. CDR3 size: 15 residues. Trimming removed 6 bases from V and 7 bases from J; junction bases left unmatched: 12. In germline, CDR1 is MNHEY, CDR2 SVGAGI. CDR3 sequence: CASRPGTGRLAGYTF. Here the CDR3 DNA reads TGTGCCAGCAGACCCGGGACAGGGAGGTTGGCTGGCTACACCTTC.

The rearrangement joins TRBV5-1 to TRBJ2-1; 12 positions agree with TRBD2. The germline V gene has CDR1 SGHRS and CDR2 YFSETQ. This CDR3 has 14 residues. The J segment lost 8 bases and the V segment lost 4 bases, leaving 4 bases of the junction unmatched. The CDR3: CASSTGLAGYEQFF. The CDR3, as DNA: TGCGCCAGCAGCACCGGACTAGCGGGATATGAGCAGTTCTTC.

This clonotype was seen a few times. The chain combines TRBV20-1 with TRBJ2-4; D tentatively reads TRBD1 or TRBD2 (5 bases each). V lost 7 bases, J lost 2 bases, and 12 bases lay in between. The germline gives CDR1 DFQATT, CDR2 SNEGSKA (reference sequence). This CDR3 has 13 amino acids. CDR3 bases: TGCAGTGTTACAGAGGGACCCAAAAACATTCAGTACTTC. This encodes CSVTEGPKNIQYF.

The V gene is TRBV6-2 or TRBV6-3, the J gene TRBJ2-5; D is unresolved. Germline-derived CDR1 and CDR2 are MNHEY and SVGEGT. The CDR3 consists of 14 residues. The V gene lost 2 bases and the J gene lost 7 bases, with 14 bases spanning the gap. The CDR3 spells CASSYVAFTRTQYF. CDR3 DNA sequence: TGTGCCAGCAGTTACGTGGCGTTTACGCGGACCCAGTACTTC.

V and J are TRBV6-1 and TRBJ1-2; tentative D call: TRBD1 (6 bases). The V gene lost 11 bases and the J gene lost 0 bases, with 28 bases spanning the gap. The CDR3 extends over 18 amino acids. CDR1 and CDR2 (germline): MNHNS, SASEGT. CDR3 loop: CAGKYTDSVKGANYGYTF. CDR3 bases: TGTGCCGGAAAGTATACGGACAGTGTGAAAGGAGCTAACTATGGCTACACCTTC.

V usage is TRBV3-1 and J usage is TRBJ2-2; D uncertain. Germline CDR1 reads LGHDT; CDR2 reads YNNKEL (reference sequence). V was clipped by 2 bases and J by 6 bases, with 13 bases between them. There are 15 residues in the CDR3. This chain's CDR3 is CASSQTGLAPGELFF. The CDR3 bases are TGTGCCAGCAGCCAAACCGGTCTTGCTCCCGGGGAGCTGTTTTTT.

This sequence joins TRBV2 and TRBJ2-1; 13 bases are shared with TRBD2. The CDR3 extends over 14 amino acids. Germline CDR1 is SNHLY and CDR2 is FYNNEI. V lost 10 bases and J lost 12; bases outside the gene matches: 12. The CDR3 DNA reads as TGTGCCACCCGACTAGCGGGAGGCCCCAGTAGGCAGTTCTTC. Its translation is CATRLAGGPSRQFF.

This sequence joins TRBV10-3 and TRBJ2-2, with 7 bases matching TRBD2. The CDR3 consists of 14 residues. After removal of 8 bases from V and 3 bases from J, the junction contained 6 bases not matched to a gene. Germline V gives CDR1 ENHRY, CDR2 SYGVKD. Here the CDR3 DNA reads TGTGCCATCTCACGCGGGGGTTACACCGGGGAGCTGTTTTTT. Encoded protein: CAISRGGYTGELFF.

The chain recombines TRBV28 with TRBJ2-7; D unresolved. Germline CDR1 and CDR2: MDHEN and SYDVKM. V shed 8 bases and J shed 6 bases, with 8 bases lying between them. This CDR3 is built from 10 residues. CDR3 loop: CASGTGEQYF. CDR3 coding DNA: TGTGCCAGCGGTACTGGCGAGCAGTACTTC.

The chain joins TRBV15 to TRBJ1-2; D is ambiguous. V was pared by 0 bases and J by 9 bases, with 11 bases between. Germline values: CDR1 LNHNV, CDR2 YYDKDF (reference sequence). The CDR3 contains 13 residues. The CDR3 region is CATSRDPATRYTF. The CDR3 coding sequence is TGTGCCACCAGCAGAGATCCGGCCACCCGCTACACCTTC.

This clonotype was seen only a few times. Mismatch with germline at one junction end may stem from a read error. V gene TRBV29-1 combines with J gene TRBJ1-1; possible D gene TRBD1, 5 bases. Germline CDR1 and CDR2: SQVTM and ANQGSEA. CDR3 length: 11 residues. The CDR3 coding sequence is TGCCGCGTGGGGGGAGGAACTGAAGCTTTCTTT. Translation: CRVGGGTEAFF.

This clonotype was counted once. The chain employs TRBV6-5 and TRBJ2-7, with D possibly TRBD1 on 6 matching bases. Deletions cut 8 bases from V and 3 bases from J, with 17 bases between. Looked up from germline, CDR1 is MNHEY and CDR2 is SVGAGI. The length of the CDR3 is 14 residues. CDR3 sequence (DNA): TGTGCCAGCTCAACAGACAGGTTTCGCTACGAGCAGTACTTC. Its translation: CASSTDRFRYEQYF.

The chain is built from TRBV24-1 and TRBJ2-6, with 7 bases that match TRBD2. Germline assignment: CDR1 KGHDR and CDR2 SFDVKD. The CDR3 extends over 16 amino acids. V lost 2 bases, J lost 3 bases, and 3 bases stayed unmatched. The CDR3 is CATSDSTSIGANVLTF. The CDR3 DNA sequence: TGTGCCACCAGTGATTCGACTAGCATTGGGGCCAACGTCCTGACTTTC.